The 9 T cell receptor beta chains in this list originate from one sample, sequenced in a study of PD-1 blockade in classical Hodgkin lymphoma. Here immunoSEQ multiplex PCR was the method, and the copy in TCRdb shows in-frame clones only, minus some. The repertoire holds thousands of clones, roughly 88% seen once, with about 1.7% in the top ten. No patient escaped relapse after autologous stem cell transplantation, and brentuximab vedotin exposure varied. Thawed PBMCs were the source of CD4+ T cells, purified by magnetic negative selection. The sample consisted of CD4+ T cells from blood, taken at baseline. These receptor sequences come from a human donor with classical Hodgkin lymphoma.

The genes are TRBV7-3 and TRBJ2-6; D remains ambiguous. The V gene's germline CDR1 is SGHTA and CDR2 FQGTGA. The ends were cut back, 5 bases at V and 0 bases at J, with 20 bases in the middle. This CDR3 spans 19 amino acids. CDR3 DNA: TGTGCCAGCAGCCCCCATGGCCCCTCTAGACTCTCTGGGGCCAACGTCCTGACTTTC. Amino acids: CASSPHGPSRLSGANVLTF.

A note on this clone: The sample carries other DNA sequences with the same CDR3. V usage is TRBV5-1 and J usage is TRBJ1-3, with TRBD1 as a possible D gene (6 bases). Trimming left V 4 bases short and J 0 bases short, with 11 bases between. The germline V gene encodes CDR1 SGHRS and CDR2 YFSETQ. The CDR3 has 15 residues. The CDR3 DNA is TGCGCCAGCAGCCCCACAGGGAACTCTGGAAACACCATATATTTT. Translated, it gives CASSPTGNSGNTIYF.

This clone appeared a few times. The junction and the germline gene differ at one end; a read error may be behind it. The rearrangement uses TRBV7-9 and TRBJ1-1; maybe TRBD1 (6 bases). This CDR3 contains 10 residues. In germline, CDR1 is SEHNR, CDR2 FQNEAQ (reference sequence). CDR3 loop: CRGMWTEAFF. CDR3 coding DNA: TGCAGGGGTATGTGGACTGAAGCTTTCTTT.

The genes are TRBV2 and TRBJ2-3; the D gene could be TRBD1 or TRBD2 (5 bases each). CDR1 is SNHLY and CDR2 is FYNNEI in the germline V gene. The V gene lost 8 bases and the J gene lost 0 bases, with 15 bases spanning the gap. The CDR3 has 15 amino acids. CDR3 nucleotides: TGTGCCAGCCCCCAGGGAGCTCTCAGCACAGATACGCAGTATTTT. Protein sequence: CASPQGALSTDTQYF.

This chain uses TRBV5-1 with TRBJ1-1; no reliable D call. V was shortened by 0 bases and J by 1 base, with 7 bases between the two germline ends. CDR1 SGHRS and CDR2 YFSETQ come from the germline V gene. The CDR3 extends over 14 amino acids. CDR3 region: CASSLDLGNTEAFF. As DNA, the CDR3 is TGCGCCAGCAGCTTGGACTTGGGGAACACTGAAGCTTTCTTT.

This rearrangement joins TRBV28 to TRBJ1-2, with TRBD1 identical over 9 bases. Germline assignment: CDR1 MDHEN and CDR2 SYDVKM. CDR3 length: 15 residues. The junction had 5 bases not matched to a gene; V was cut back by 5 bases and J by 1 base. The DNA for the CDR3 is TGTGCCAGCAGTCTTCCGGGACAGGGTAACTATGGCTACACCTTC. Its protein is CASSLPGQGNYGYTF.

The rearrangement joins TRBV5-6 to TRBJ2-5; tentatively, D is TRBD1 or TRBD2 (5 bases each). The CDR3 consists of 14 residues. Germline V CDR1 and CDR2: SGHDT, YYEEEE. V lost 4 bases and J lost 1, with 11 bases in between. CDR3 DNA: TGTGCCAGCAGCCTAGGGACGCCCCAAGAGACCCAGTACTTC. It codes for CASSLGTPQETQYF.

V gene TRBV28 combines with J gene TRBJ2-4; 7 positions match TRBD1. CDR1 and CDR2 from the germline V gene are MDHEN and SYDVKM. The CDR3 is 14 amino acids. V was clipped by 4 bases and J by 4 bases; unmatched bases: 4. CDR3 in DNA: TGTGCCAGCAGTTGGAGACAGGGTAAAAACATTCAGTACTTC. It codes for CASSWRQGKNIQYF. Supplemented by reference TRBV28 and TRBJ2-4, the full variable domain reads DVKVTQSSRYLVKRTGEKVFLECVQDMDHENMFWYRQDPGLGLRLIYFSYDVKMKEKGDIPEGYSVSREKKERFSLILESASTNQTSMYLCASSWRQGKNIQYFGAGTRLSVL.

This chain joins TRBV5-1 and TRBJ2-3, with D maybe TRBD2 (7 bases). This CDR3 spans 14 amino acids. Deletions cut 5 bases from V and 4 bases from J, with 14 bases between. The germline CDR1 and CDR2 sequences are SGHRS and YFSETQ. The CDR3 DNA sequence: TGCGCCAGCAGGGGGGGGGCAGGGTCAGATACGCAGTATTTT. Residues: CASRGGAGSDTQYF.